This TCR beta chain derives from a study of OX40 agonist ivuxolimab in advanced cancers. Study-level background: At roughly 80% male, the cohort had a mean age of approximately 64 years, ranging from roughly 23 to 80. Study-level points and caveats: Antigen specificity was not determined for the expanded peripheral T cells. Dosing at 0.1 to 3.0 mg/kg was accompanied by clonal expansion of CD4+ and CD8+ blood T cells by week 6.

The CDR3 is made up of 15 amino acids. CDR1 is MNHNY, CDR2 SVGAGI, per germline (reference sequence). V shed 5 bases and J 5 bases; nucleotides not matched to a gene: 8. Sequencing was performed with immunoSEQ multiplex PCR; in TCRdb, only in-frame clones are kept and a portion is missing. The top ten clones hold under 0.8% of a sample with fewer than 60,000 clones, approximately 90% of them seen once. Details on this clone: Its specificity is unknown.

The sequencing used CD4+ or CD8+ T cells sorted from blood, collected in a trial of the OX40 agonist ivuxolimab. The sequence was collected from an adult with an advanced solid tumor such as melanoma, head and neck, liver or kidney cancer. The chain uses TRBV6-6 and TRBJ2-2, with 7 bases that match TRBD2. CDR3: CASSTTSLGTGELFF. CDR3 nucleotides: TGTGCCAGCAGTACGACTAGCCTCGGGACCGGGGAGCTGTTTTTT.